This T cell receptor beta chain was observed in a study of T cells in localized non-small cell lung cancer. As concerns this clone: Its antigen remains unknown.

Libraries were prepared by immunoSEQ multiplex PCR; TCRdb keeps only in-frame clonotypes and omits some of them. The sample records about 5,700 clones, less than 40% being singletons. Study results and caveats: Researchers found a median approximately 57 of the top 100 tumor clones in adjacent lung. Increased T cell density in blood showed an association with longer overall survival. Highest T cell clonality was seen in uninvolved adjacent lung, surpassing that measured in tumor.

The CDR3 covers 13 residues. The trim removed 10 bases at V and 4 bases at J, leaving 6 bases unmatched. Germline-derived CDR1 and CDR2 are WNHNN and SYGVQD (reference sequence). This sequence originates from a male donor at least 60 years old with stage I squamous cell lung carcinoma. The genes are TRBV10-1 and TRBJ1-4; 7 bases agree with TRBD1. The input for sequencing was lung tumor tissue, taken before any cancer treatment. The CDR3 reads CATSGQLNEKLFF. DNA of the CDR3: TGCGCCACCTCGGGACAGCTTAATGAAAAACTGTTTTTT.